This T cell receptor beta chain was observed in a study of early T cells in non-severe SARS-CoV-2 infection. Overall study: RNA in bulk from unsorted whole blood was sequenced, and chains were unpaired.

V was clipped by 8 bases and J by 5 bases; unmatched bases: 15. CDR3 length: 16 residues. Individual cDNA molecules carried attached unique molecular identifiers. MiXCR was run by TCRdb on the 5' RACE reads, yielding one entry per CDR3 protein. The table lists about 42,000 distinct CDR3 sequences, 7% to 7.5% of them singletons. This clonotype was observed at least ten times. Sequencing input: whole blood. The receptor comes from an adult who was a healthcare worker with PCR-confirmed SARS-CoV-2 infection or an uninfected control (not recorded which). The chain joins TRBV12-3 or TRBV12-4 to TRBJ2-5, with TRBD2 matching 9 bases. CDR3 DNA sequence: TGTGCCAGCGGCCGGTTCGGAGCGGGGGGCGGCGAGACCCAGTACTTC. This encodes CASGRFGAGGGETQYF.